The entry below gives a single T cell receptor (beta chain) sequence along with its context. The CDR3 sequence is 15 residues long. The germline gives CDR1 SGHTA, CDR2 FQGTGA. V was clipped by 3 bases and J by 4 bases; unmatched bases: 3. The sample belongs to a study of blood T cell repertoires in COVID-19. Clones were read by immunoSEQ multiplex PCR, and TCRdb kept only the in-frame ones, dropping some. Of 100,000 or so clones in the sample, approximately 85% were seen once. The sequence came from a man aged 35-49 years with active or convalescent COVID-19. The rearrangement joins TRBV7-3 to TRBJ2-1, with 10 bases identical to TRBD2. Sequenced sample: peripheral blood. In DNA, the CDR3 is TGTGCCAGCAGCTTCTATAGCGGGGGGTACAATGAGCAGTTCTTC. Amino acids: CASSFYSGGYNEQFF.